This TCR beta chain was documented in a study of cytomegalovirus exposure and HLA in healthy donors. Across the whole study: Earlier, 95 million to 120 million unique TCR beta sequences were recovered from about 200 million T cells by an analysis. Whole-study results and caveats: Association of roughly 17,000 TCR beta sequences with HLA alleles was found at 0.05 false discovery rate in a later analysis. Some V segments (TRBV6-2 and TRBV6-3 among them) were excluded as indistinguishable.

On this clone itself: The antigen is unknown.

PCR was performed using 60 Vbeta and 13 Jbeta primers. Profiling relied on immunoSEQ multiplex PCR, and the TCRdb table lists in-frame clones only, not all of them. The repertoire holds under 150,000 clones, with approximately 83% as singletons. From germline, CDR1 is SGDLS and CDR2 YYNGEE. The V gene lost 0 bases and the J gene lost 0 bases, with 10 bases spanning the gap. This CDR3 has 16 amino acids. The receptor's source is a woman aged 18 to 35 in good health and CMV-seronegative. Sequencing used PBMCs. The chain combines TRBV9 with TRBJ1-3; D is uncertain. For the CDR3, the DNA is TGTGCCAGCAGCGTAGCGGCGGAACGCTCTGGAAACACCATATATTTT. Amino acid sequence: CASSVAAERSGNTIYF.